The next 12 T cell receptor beta chains were all read from a single sample in a study of cytomegalovirus exposure and HLA in healthy donors. The PCR employed 60 Vbeta primers together with 13 Jbeta primers. Produced via immunoSEQ multiplex PCR; TCRdb's table is partial and in-frame only. Of 200,000 to 300,000 clones listed, approximately 85% are singletons. Sequencing input: PBMCs. The receptor set was obtained from a woman aged 40 to 55 in good health and CMV-seropositive.

This clone was counted once. The genes are TRBV5-1 and TRBJ2-5; possible D gene TRBD2, 5 bases. Germline V CDR1 and CDR2: SGHRS, YFSETQ. The CDR3 has 15 amino acids. Trimming removed 4 bases from V and 2 bases from J, with 15 bases in between. In nucleotides, the CDR3 is TGCGCCAGCAGCGAATGGCGGGCAGCACAAGAGACCCAGTACTTC. Translating gives CASSEWRAAQETQYF.

Concerning this clone: Different DNA sequences within this sample yield the same CDR3. CDR3 amino acids: CASRGTSGSSYEQYF. The CDR3 bases are TGTGCCAGCAGGGGGACTAGCGGGAGTTCCTACGAGCAGTACTTC. The chain is built from TRBV2 and TRBJ2-7; 14 bases are shared with TRBD2. Per germline, CDR1 SNHLY and CDR2 FYNNEI. This CDR3 contains 15 residues. V lost 6 bases to trimming and J lost 1 base; unmatched junction nucleotides: 2.

The chain uses TRBV30 and TRBJ2-6; no definite D call. The CDR3 sequence is 16 residues long. Germline V CDR1 and CDR2: GTSNPN, SVGIG (reference sequence). V was trimmed by 0 bases and J by 0 bases, leaving 9 bases between them. The CDR3 DNA sequence: TGTGCCTGGAGTGTCCCACCCGGCTCTGGGGCCAACGTCCTGACTTTC. Protein sequence: CAWSVPPGSGANVLTF.

The genes are TRBV7-8 and TRBJ1-1; D is unresolved. V was shortened by 5 bases and J by 1 base, with 11 bases between the two germline ends. The CDR3 is made up of 14 amino acids. Germline V gene sequence: CDR1 SGHVS, CDR2 FQNEAQ. CDR3 sequence reads: CASSPLARNTEAFF. CDR3 sequence (DNA): TGTGCCAGCAGCCCCCTAGCCAGGAACACTGAAGCTTTCTTT.

The chain carries TRBV7-9 and TRBJ2-7; the D gene is possibly TRBD2 (5 bases). V lost 1 base, J lost 5 bases, and 15 bases lay in between. The CDR3 sequence is 15 residues long. Germline V lookup: CDR1 SEHNR, CDR2 FQNEAQ (reference sequence). DNA for the CDR3: TGTGCCAGCAGCTTAGGACGCCCCCCCGGGGACGAGCAGTACTTC. Protein product: CASSLGRPPGDEQYF.

This chain links TRBV4-3 with TRBJ2-1; 12 bases are a match to TRBD2. The CDR3 has 15 residues. V trimming: 5 bases; J trimming: 4 bases; junction bases outside the gene matches: 3. The germline V gene encodes CDR1 LGHNA and CDR2 YSLEER. Here the CDR3 reads CASSSLAGGYNEQFF. CDR3 DNA: TGCGCCAGCAGCTCCCTAGCGGGAGGGTACAATGAGCAGTTCTTC.

J is TRBJ2-1 and V is TRBV11-3; a weak D match, TRBD2 (5 bases). Between the trimmed V and J ends, which lost 5 bases and 0 bases, there was a span of 14 bases. Germline V lookup: CDR1 SGHNT, CDR2 YENEEA. CDR3 length equals 16 residues. The CDR3 sequence: CASSRLARSSYNEQFF. CDR3 coding DNA: TGTGCCAGCAGCCGTTTAGCGAGAAGCTCCTACAATGAGCAGTTCTTC.

The rearrangement uses TRBV6-6 and TRBJ2-7; tentatively, D is TRBD2 (5 bases). CDR1 and CDR2 from the germline V gene are MNHNY and SVGAGI (reference sequence). The CDR3 is 12 amino acids. Deletions cut 8 bases from V and 2 bases from J, with 10 bases between. The CDR3 bases are TGTGCCAGCGGGAGCACCACCTACGAGCAGTACTTC. It translates to CASGSTTYEQYF.

The rearrangement uses TRBV27 and TRBJ2-1; 12 bases line up with TRBD2. Germline V lookup: CDR1 MNHEY, CDR2 SMNVEV (reference sequence). The trim removed 3 bases at V and 0 bases at J, leaving 9 bases unmatched. The CDR3 runs to 19 residues. The CDR3 coding sequence is TGTGCCAGCAGTTTGAAGGGACTAGCGGGTCTGAGCTCCTACAATGAGCAGTTCTTC. This codes for CASSLKGLAGLSSYNEQFF.

This chain uses TRBV7-8 with TRBJ1-2; TRBD1 might be the D (5 bases). CDR1 and CDR2 (germline): SGHVS, FQNEAQ. The germline V and J ends were trimmed by 3 bases and 2 bases, with 13 bases remaining between them. The CDR3 consists of 15 residues. The CDR3 is CASSFQSTVNYGYTF. The DNA of the CDR3 is TGTGCCAGCAGCTTTCAATCGACAGTCAACTATGGCTACACCTTC. Looking up the rest from reference TRBV7-8 and TRBJ1-2 gives the full variable domain: GAGVSQSPRYKVAKRGQDVALRCDPISGHVSLFWYQQALGQGPEFLTYFQNEAQLDKSGLPSDRFFAERPEGSVSTLKIQRTQQEDSAVYLCASSFQSTVNYGYTFGSGTRLTVV.

The rearrangement uses TRBV2 and TRBJ1-5; the match to TRBD1 covers 10 bases. With 1 base clipped from V and 6 bases from J, the junction kept 9 bases outside the gene matches. This CDR3 spans 17 amino acids. Germline lookup yields CDR1 SNHLY and CDR2 FYNNEI. The CDR3 reads CASSEGTGGEHGQPQHF. The CDR3, as DNA: TGTGCCAGCAGTGAAGGGACAGGGGGGGAACATGGTCAGCCCCAGCATTTT. The variable domain in full, completed from reference TRBV2 and TRBJ1-5, reads EPEVTQTPSHQVTQMGQEVILRCVPISNHLYFYWYRQILGQKVEFLVSFYNNEISEKSEIFDDQFSVERPDGSNFTLKIRSTKLEDSAMYFCASSEGTGGEHGQPQHFGDGTRLSIL.

The V gene is TRBV19, the J gene TRBJ2-3; 9 bases match TRBD2. Germline loops: CDR1 LNHDA, CDR2 SQIVND (reference sequence). The CDR3 covers 18 residues. V was pared by 0 bases and J by 3 bases, with 10 bases of the junction left unmatched. CDR3 sequence (DNA): TGTGCCAGTAGTATAGATCTCAGCGGGAGGAGGTGGACAGATACGCAGTATTTT. Amino acid sequence: CASSIDLSGRRWTDTQYF.